The 21 T cell receptor beta chains listed next were all sequenced from one sample in a study of T cells in narcolepsy. Data came from immunoSEQ multiplex PCR; TCRdb stores just in-frame clones and leaves some out. The sample holds tens of thousands of clones, about 85% seen once. The specimen sequenced was CD45RA- memory CD4+ T cells from PBMCs. The receptors stem from a human donor with narcolepsy.

The chain uses TRBV2 and TRBJ1-5; TRBD1 matches at 7 bases. V was clipped by 5 bases and J by 3 bases; unmatched bases: 4. Per the germline V gene, CDR1 is SNHLY and CDR2 is FYNNEI. The CDR3 has 14 residues. CDR3: CASSPDRVNQPQHF. CDR3 nucleotide sequence: TGTGCCAGCAGTCCCGACAGGGTCAATCAGCCCCAGCATTTT. The variable domain in full, with the rest retrieved from reference TRBV2 and TRBJ1-5, is EPEVTQTPSHQVTQMGQEVILRCVPISNHLYFYWYRQILGQKVEFLVSFYNNEISEKSEIFDDQFSVERPDGSNFTLKIRSTKLEDSAMYFCASSPDRVNQPQHFGDGTRLSIL.

The chain carries TRBV5-1 and TRBJ2-2, with D perhaps matching TRBD2 (5 bases). This CDR3 spans 19 amino acids. V gave up 6 bases and J gave up 3 bases, with 27 bases separating them. Looked up from germline, CDR1 is SGHRS and CDR2 is YFSETQ. The CDR3 reads CASKLRVTDPLDHTGELFF. For the CDR3, the DNA is TGCGCCAGCAAGCTGCGCGTAACAGACCCACTAGATCACACCGGGGAGCTGTTTTTT. Supplemented by reference TRBV5-1 and TRBJ2-2, the full variable domain reads KAGVTQTPRYLIKTRGQQVTLSCSPISGHRSVSWYQQTPGQGLQFLFEYFSETQRNKGNFPGRFSGRQFSNSRSEMNVSTLELGDSALYLCASKLRVTDPLDHTGELFFGEGSRLTVL.

The rearrangement links TRBV11-1 to TRBJ1-5; possible D gene TRBD1, 5 bases. Between the trimmed V and J ends, which lost 5 bases and 2 bases, there was a span of 10 bases. This CDR3 is 14 amino acids long. CDR1 and CDR2 from the germline V gene are SGHAT and FQDESV (reference sequence). The CDR3 spells CASSHDSGNQPQHF. The CDR3 DNA is TGTGCCAGCAGCCACGACAGTGGCAATCAGCCCCAGCATTTT.

The chain is built from TRBV6-1 and TRBJ2-7; 10 bases are shared with TRBD1. The CDR3 loop spans 14 amino acids. Trimming removed 6 bases from V and 0 bases from J; junction bases left unmatched: 2. Germline V CDR1 and CDR2: MNHNS, SASEGT. The CDR3 region has the DNA TGTGCCAGCAGCCGGGACAGGGGCTCCTACGAGCAGTACTTC. It specifies CASSRDRGSYEQYF.

V and J are TRBV7-2 and TRBJ2-3, with 9 bases aligning to TRBD2. Germline CDR1 SGHTA, CDR2 FQGNSA. Unmatched junction bases numbered 5, after V lost 5 bases and J lost 2 bases. The CDR3 loop spans 15 amino acids. The CDR3 sequence: CASSQTSGYTDTQYF. The CDR3 DNA reads as TGTGCCAGCAGCCAGACTAGCGGTTACACAGATACGCAGTATTTT.

This clone was observed once. The CDR3 reads CASSLSRGEAFF. In DNA form, the CDR3 reads TGTGCCAGCAGTTTATCCAGGGGTGAAGCTTTCTTT. V and J are TRBV28 and TRBJ1-1; TRBD1 is a possible D gene (6 bases). The CDR3 is 12 residues long. CDR1 is MDHEN, CDR2 SYDVKM, per germline. The V and J ends lost 1 base and 7 bases respectively, with 7 bases between them.

The chain couples TRBV25-1 to TRBJ2-6; 8 bases line up with TRBD1. The CDR3 length is 16 residues. In germline, CDR1 is MGHDK, CDR2 SYGVNS. V lost 2 bases, J lost 4 bases, and 4 bases stayed unmatched. The CDR3 region has the DNA TGTGCCAGCAGTGAACAGGGGGCGCGCGGGGCCAACGTCCTGACTTTC. It encodes CASSEQGARGANVLTF.

The chain has TRBV10-1 and TRBJ2-7, with D maybe TRBD1 (5 bases). V was pared by 2 bases and J by 5 bases, with 13 bases between. The CDR3 loop spans 14 amino acids. The germline V gene encodes CDR1 WNHNN and CDR2 SYGVQD (reference sequence). The CDR3 loop is CASSEVRGRDEQYF. The CDR3 DNA sequence: TGCGCCAGCAGTGAGGTAAGGGGCAGAGACGAGCAGTACTTC.

The J gene is TRBJ1-1, the V gene TRBV19; the match to TRBD1 covers 8 bases. The length of the CDR3 is 16 residues. Germline V lookup: CDR1 LNHDA, CDR2 SQIVND (reference sequence). With V trimmed by 6 bases and J by 4 bases, 13 bases remained unmatched. The CDR3 DNA is TGTGCCAGTAGGGTGACAGGGGCCAGGGTCGGCACTGAAGCTTTCTTT. Its protein is CASRVTGARVGTEAFF. Full variable domain (remainder filled in from reference TRBV19 and TRBJ1-1): DGGITQSPKYLFRKEGQNVTLSCEQNLNHDAMYWYRQDPGQGLRLIYYSQIVNDFQKGDIAEGYSVSREKKESFPLTVTSAQKNPTAFYLCASRVTGARVGTEAFFGQGTRLTVV.

The chain carries TRBV6-5 and TRBJ2-1; 7 positions agree with TRBD1. Germline CDR1 and CDR2: MNHEY and SVGAGI. The CDR3 is made up of 15 amino acids. J lost 7 bases, V lost 6 bases, and 12 bases had no gene match. The CDR3 DNA follows: TGTGCCAGCAGGGGTGACAGGGTATCGCGGAATGAGCAGTTCTTC. It translates to CASRGDRVSRNEQFF.

The chain links TRBV4-2 to TRBJ2-5; D is uncertain. The J call is in doubt because the DNA end fits TRBJ2-7 better. The V gene's germline CDR1 is LGHNA and CDR2 YNFKEQ. CDR3 length: 14 amino acids. This CDR3 is CASSQDKGPYEQYF. DNA of the CDR3: TGTGCCAGCAGCCAAGACAAGGGCCCCTACGAGCAGTACTTC.

This clone came up once. The J gene is TRBJ2-4, the V gene TRBV7-2, with TRBD1 matching over 8 bases. J gave up 2 bases and V 5 bases, and 11 bases lay outside the gene matches. In germline, CDR1 is SGHTA, CDR2 FQGNSA. This CDR3 has 17 amino acids. CDR3 nucleotide sequence: TGTGCCAGCAGCGGTGGACAGGGAGATGTTTCCAAAAACATTCAGTACTTC. This translates into CASSGGQGDVSKNIQYF. Looking up the rest from reference TRBV7-2 and TRBJ2-4 gives the full variable domain: GAGVSQSPSNKVTEKGKDVELRCDPISGHTALYWYRQSLGQGLEFLIYFQGNSAPDKSGLPSDRFSAERTGGSVSTLTIQRTQQEDSAVYLCASSGGQGDVSKNIQYFGAGTRLSVL.

This clone showed up just a few times. This sequence joins TRBV4-3 and TRBJ1-3, with D unclear. The CDR3 has 14 residues. CDR1 and CDR2 from the germline V gene are LGHNA and YSLEER. V dropped 0 bases and J dropped 3 bases, with 6 bases sitting between them. This CDR3 is CASSQEGSGNTIYF. The CDR3 coding sequence is TGCGCCAGCAGCCAAGAAGGAAGTGGAAACACCATATATTTT.

The chain is built from TRBV10-3 and TRBJ2-1, with TRBD1 identical over 8 bases. There are 14 residues in the CDR3. The germline V gene encodes CDR1 ENHRY and CDR2 SYGVKD. With 2 bases clipped from V and 8 bases from J, the junction kept 5 bases outside the gene matches. The DNA of the CDR3 is TGTGCCATCAGTGAGACCGCAGGGGGCGATGAGCAGTTCTTC. It specifies CAISETAGGDEQFF.

This clone was found once. The chain combines TRBV12-5 with TRBJ1-2; D remains unclear. The CDR3 length is 12 residues. Germline loops: CDR1 LGHNT, CDR2 FRNRAP. V dropped 5 bases and J dropped 2 bases, with 6 bases sitting between them. This chain's CDR3 is CASGLWNYGYTF. In nucleotides, the CDR3 is TGTGCTAGTGGTCTCTGGAACTATGGCTACACCTTC.

As for this clone: Relative to the germline gene, one junction end is altered; a read error may explain this. Other DNA sequences in this specimen translate into the identical CDR3. The V call is TRBV19, the J call TRBJ1-1; 8 bases match TRBD1. Germline V gene sequence: CDR1 LNHDA, CDR2 SQIVND (reference sequence). The CDR3 length is 15 residues. DNA of the CDR3: TGTGCCAGTAGTACTCGGACAGGGATGAACACTGAGGCTTTCTTT. Protein sequence: CASSTRTGMNTEAFF.

The gene calls are TRBV7-2 and TRBJ2-7; 9 bases align to TRBD1. The CDR3 loop spans 15 amino acids. Unmatched junction bases numbered 7, after V lost 5 bases and J lost 2 bases. Germline CDR1 reads SGHTA; CDR2 reads FQGNSA. The DNA of the CDR3 is TGTGCCAGCAGCGAGGGCACAGGGGGCGCCTACGAGCAGTACTTC. Protein: CASSEGTGGAYEQYF.

V usage is TRBV5-8 and J usage is TRBJ1-6; a possible D gene is TRBD1 (5 bases). This CDR3 is 16 amino acids long. The V end lost 3 bases, the J end lost 7 bases, and 17 bases lay between the germline ends. Germline V CDR1 and CDR2: SGHTS, YDEGEE. The CDR3 DNA follows: TGTGCCAGCAGCTCGGGACTCCTTAATTGGAATTCACCCCTCCACTTT. Encoded protein: CASSSGLLNWNSPLHF.

This sequence joins TRBV5-8 and TRBJ1-1; 7 positions agree with TRBD1. The CDR3 length is 16 residues. With 0 bases clipped from V and 0 bases from J, the junction kept 5 bases outside the gene matches. In germline, CDR1 is SGHTS, CDR2 YDEGEE. The CDR3 is CASSLVTGRLNTEAFF. As DNA, the CDR3 is TGTGCCAGCAGCTTGGTGACAGGGAGGCTGAACACTGAAGCTTTCTTT.

The chain recombines TRBV5-1 with TRBJ2-7; TRBD1 is a possible D gene (6 bases). The germline V and J ends were trimmed by 5 bases and 3 bases, with 12 bases remaining between them. The CDR3 contains 13 residues. CDR1 and CDR2 (germline): SGHRS, YFSETQ. This CDR3 reads CASSPKQGYEQYF. CDR3 sequence (DNA): TGCGCCAGCAGTCCTAAACAGGGCTACGAGCAGTACTTC.

The gene calls are TRBV7-2 and TRBJ1-1, with 12 nucleotides matching TRBD1. The germline V gene encodes CDR1 SGHTA and CDR2 FQGNSA. The CDR3 totals 19 residues. Germline trimming cut 5 bases from V and 1 base from J; bases unmatched to any gene: 14. The CDR3 loop reads CASSQDRDRGHLKNTEAFF. The CDR3 DNA sequence: TGTGCCAGCAGCCAGGACCGGGACAGGGGGCATTTGAAGAACACTGAAGCTTTCTTT. The complete variable domain, with remaining parts taken from reference TRBV7-2 and TRBJ1-1, reads GAGVSQSPSNKVTEKGKDVELRCDPISGHTALYWYRQSLGQGLEFLIYFQGNSAPDKSGLPSDRFSAERTGGSVSTLTIQRTQQEDSAVYLCASSQDRDRGHLKNTEAFFGQGTRLTVV.